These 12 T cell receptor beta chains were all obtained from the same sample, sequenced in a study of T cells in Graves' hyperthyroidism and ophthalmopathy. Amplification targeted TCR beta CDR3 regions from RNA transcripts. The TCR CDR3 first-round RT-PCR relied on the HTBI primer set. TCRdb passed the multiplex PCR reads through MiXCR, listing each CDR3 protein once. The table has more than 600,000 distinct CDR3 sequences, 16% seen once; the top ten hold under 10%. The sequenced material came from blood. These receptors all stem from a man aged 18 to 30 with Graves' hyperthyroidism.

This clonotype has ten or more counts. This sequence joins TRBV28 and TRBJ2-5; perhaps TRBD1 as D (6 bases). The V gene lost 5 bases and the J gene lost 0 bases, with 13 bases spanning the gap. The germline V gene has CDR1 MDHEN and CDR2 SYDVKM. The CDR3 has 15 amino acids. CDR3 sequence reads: CASSQDRQYQETQYF. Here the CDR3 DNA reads TGTGCCAGCAGTCAGGACAGACAGTACCAAGAGACCCAGTACTTC.

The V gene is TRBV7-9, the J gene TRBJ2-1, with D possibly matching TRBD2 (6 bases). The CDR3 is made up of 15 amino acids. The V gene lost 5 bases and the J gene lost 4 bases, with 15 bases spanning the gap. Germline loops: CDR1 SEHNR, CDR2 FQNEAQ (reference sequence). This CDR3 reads CASSSPGENYNEQFF. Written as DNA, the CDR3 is TGTGCCAGCAGCAGCCCGGGGGAAAATTACAATGAGCAGTTCTTC.

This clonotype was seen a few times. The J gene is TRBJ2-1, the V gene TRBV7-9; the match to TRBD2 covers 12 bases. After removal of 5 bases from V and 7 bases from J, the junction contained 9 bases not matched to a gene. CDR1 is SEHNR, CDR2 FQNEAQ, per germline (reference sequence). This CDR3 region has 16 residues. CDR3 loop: CASSQVTSGRINEQFF. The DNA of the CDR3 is TGTGCCAGCAGCCAGGTGACTAGCGGGAGAATAAATGAGCAGTTCTTC.

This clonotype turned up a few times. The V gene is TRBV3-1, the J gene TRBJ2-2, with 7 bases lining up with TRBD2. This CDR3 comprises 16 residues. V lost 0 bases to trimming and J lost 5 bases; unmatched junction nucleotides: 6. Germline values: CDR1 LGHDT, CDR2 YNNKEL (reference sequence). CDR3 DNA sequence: TGTGCCAGCAGCCAAGATGGGCTAGCGGAGACCGGGGAGCTGTTTTTT. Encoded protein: CASSQDGLAETGELFF.

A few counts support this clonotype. CDR3 coding DNA: TGTGCCAGCAGCGGGGGGGGGGAACAGCCCCAGCATTTT. Its protein product is CASSGGGEQPQHF. V and J are TRBV5-6 and TRBJ1-5; possibly TRBD1 for D (5 bases). The V end lost 4 bases, the J end lost 7 bases, and 12 bases lay between the germline ends. Germline V gene lookup returns CDR1 SGHDT and CDR2 YYEEEE. The CDR3 sequence is 13 residues long.

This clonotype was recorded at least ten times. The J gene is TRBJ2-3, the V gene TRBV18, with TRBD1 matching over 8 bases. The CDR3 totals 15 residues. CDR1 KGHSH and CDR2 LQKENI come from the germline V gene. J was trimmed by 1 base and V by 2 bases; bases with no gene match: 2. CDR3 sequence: CASSPKTGGTDTQYF. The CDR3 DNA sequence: TGTGCCAGCTCACCAAAGACAGGGGGCACAGATACGCAGTATTTT.

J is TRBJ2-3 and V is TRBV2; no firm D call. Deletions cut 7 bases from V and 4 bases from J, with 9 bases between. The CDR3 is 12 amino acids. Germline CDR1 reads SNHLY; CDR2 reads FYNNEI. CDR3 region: CASIQHPDTQYF. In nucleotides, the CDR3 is TGTGCCAGCATACAGCATCCAGATACGCAGTATTTT.

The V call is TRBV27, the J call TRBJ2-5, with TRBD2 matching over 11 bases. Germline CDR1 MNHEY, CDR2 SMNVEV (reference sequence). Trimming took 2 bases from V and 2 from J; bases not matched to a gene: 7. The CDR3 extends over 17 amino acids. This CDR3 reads CASSLGGGLAAQETQYF. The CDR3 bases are TGTGCCAGCAGTTTAGGTGGGGGACTAGCGGCGCAAGAGACCCAGTACTTC.

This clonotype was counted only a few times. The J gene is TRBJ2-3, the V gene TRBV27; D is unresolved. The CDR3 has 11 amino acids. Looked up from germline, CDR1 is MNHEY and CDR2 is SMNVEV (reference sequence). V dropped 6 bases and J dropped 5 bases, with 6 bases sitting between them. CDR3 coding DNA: TGTGCCAGCAGATACCTAGATACGCAGTATTTT. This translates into CASRYLDTQYF.

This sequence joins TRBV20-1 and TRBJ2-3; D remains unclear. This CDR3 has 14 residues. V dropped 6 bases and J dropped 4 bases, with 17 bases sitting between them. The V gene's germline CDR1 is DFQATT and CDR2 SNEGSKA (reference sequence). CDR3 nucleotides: TGCAGTGCCATCGGCCGATCCACCGCAGATACGCAGTATTTT. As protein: CSAIGRSTADTQYF.

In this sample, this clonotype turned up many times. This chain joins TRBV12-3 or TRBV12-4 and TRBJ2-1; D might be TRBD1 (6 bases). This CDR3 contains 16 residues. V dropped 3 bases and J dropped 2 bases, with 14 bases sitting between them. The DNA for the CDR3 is TGTGCCAGCAGTTTGTCAGGGGAAGGACCCTACAATGAGCAGTTCTTC. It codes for CASSLSGEGPYNEQFF.

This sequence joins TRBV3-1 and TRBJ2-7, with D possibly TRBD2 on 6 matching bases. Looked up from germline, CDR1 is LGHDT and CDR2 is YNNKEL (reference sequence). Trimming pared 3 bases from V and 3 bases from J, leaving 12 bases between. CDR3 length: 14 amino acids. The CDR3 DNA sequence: TGTGCCAGCAGCCACGGGACTCGAATCTACGAGCAGTACTTC. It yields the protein CASSHGTRIYEQYF.